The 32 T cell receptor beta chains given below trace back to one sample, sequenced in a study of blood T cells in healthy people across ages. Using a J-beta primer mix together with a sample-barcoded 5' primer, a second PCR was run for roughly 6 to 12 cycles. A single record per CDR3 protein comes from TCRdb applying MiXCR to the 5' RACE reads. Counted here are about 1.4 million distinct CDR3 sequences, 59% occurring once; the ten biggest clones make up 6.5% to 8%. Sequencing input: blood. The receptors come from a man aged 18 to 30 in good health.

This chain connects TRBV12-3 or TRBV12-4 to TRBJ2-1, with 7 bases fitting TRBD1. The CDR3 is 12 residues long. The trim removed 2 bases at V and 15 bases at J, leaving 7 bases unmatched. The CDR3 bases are TGTGCCAGCAGTTTAACGGGGTCAGGGGGGTTCTTC. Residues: CASSLTGSGGFF.

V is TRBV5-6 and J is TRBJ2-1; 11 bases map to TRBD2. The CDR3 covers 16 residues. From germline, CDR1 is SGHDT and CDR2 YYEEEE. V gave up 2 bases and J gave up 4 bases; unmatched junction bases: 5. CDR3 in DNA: TGTGCCAGCAGCTTACTAGCGGGAGTGGGGTACAATGAGCAGTTCTTC. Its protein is CASSLLAGVGYNEQFF.

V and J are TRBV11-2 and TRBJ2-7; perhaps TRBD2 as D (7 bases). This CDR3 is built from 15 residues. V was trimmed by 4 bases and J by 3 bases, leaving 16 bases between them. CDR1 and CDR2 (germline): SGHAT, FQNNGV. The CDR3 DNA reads TGTGCCAGCAGCTATAAAGCGGGACACCTCTACGAGCAGTACTTC. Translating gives CASSYKAGHLYEQYF.

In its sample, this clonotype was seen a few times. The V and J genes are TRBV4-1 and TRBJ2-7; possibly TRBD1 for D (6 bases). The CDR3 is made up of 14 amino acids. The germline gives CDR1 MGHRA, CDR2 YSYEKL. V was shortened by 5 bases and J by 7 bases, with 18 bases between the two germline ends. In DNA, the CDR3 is TGCGCCAGCAGCATCTCGGACAGATACAATGAGCAGTACTTC. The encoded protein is CASSISDRYNEQYF.

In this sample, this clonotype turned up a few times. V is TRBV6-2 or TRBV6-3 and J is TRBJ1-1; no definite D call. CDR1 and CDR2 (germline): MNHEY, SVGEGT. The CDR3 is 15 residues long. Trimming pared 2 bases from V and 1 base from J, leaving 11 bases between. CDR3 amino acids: CASSYNRFANTEAFF. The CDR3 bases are TGTGCCAGCAGTTACAACCGCTTTGCGAACACTGAAGCTTTCTTT.

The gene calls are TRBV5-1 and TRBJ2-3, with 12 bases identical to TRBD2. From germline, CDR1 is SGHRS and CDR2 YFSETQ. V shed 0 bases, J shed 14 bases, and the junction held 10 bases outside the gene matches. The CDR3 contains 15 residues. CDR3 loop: CASSLETSGSYQRYF. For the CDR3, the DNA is TGCGCCAGCAGCTTGGAGACTAGCGGGAGTTACCAGCGGTATTTT.

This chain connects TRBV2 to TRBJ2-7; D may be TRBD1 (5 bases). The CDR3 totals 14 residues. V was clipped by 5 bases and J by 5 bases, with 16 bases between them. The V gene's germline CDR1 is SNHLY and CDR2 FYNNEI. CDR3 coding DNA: TGTGCCAGCAGTTTGACAGTCTACGTTGACGAGCAGTACTTC. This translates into CASSLTVYVDEQYF.

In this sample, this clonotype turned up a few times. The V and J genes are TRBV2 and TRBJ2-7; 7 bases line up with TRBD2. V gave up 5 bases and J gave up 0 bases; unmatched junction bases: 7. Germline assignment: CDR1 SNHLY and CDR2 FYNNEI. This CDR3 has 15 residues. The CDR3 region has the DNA TGTGCCAGCAGTATGAGCGGGACCTACTCCTACGAGCAGTACTTC. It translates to CASSMSGTYSYEQYF.

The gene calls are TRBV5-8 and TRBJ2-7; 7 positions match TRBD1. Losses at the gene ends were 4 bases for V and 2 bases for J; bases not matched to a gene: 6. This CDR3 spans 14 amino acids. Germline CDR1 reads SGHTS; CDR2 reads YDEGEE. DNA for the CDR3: TGTGCCAGCAGCCAACAGGGGTGGACCTACGAGCAGTACTTC. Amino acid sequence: CASSQQGWTYEQYF. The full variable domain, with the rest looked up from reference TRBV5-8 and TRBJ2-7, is EAGVTQSPTHLIKTRGQQATLRCSPISGHTSVYWYQQALGLGLQFLLWYDEGEERNRGNFPPRFSGRQFPNYSSELNVNALELEDSALYLCASSQQGWTYEQYFGPGTRLTVT.

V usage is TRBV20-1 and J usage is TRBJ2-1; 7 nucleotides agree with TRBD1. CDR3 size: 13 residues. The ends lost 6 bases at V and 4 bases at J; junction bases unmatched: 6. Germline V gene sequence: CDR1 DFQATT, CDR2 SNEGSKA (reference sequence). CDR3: CSALGQIYNEQFF. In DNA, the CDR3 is TGCAGTGCGTTGGGACAGATATACAATGAGCAGTTCTTC.

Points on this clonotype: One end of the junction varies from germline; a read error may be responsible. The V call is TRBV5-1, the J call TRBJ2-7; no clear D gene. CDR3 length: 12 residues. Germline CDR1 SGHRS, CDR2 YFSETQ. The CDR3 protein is CACSLAQKEQYF. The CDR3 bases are TGCGCCTGCAGCTTGGCTCAGAAGGAGCAGTACTTC.

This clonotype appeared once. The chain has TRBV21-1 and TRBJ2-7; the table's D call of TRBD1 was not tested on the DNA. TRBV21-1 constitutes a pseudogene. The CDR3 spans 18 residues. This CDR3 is CASSKALFRGASSYEQYF. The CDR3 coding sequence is TGTGCCAGCAGCAAAGCGCTTTTTCGCGGGGCGAGCTCCTACGAGCAGTACTTC.

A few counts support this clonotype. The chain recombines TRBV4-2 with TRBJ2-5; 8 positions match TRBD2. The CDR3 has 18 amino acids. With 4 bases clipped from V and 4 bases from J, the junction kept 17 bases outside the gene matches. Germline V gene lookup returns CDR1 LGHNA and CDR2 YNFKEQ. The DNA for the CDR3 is TGTGCCAGCAGCCTCGAGGGTGCAGCGGGGGTTAGGGGAGAGACCCAGTACTTC. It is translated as CASSLEGAAGVRGETQYF.

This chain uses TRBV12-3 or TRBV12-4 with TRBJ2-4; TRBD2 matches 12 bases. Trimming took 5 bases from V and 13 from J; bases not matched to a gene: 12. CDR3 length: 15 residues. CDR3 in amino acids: CASSPLAGGYNEQYF. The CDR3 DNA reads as TGTGCCAGCAGTCCACTAGCGGGGGGATACAATGAGCAGTACTTC.

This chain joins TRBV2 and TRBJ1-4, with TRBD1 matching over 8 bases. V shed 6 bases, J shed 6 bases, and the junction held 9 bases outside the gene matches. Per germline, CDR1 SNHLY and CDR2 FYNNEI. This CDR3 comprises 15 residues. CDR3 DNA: TGTGCCAGCAGCCACAGGGGGAACTTGGATGAAAAACTGTTTTTT. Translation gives CASSHRGNLDEKLFF.

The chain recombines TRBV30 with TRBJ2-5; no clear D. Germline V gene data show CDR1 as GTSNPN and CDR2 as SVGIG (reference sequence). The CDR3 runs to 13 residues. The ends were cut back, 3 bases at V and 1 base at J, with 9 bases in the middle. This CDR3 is CAWRPAGQETQYF. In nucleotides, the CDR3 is TGTGCCTGGAGGCCAGCAGGCCAAGAGACCCAGTACTTC.

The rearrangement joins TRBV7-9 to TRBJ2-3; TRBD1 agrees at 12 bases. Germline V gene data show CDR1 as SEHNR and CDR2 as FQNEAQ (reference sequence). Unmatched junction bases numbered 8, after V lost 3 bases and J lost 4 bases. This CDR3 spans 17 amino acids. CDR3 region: CASSFVPGQGAADTQYF. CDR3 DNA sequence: TGTGCCAGCAGCTTTGTACCGGGACAGGGGGCAGCAGATACGCAGTATTTT.

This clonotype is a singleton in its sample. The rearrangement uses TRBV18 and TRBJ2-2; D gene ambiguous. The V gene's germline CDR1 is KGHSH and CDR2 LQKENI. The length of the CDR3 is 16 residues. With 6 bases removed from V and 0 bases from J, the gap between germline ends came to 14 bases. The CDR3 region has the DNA TGTGCCAGCTCTCCGAGCTACAGTCCGAACACCGGGGAGCTGTTTTTT. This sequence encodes CASSPSYSPNTGELFF.

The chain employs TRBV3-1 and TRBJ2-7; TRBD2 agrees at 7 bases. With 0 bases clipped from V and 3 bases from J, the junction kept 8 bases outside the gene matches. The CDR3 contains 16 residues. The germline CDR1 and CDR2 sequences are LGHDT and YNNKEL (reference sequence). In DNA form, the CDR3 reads TGTGCCAGCAGCCAAGAGTCTAGCGGAAACTTCTACGAGCAGTACTTC. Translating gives CASSQESSGNFYEQYF.

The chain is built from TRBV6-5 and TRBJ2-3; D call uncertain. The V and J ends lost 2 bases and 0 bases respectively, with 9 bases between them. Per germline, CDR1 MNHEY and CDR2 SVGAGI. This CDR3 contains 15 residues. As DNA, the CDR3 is TGTGCCAGCAGTTACACAGCGACTAGCACAGATACGCAGTATTTT. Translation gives CASSYTATSTDTQYF.

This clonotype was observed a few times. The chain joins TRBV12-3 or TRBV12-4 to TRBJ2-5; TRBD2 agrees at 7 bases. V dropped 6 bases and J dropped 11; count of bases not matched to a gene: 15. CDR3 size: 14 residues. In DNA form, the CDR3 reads TGTGCCAGCAGCGGACTAGTTTCCTCGTGGGAGCAGTACTTC. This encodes CASSGLVSSWEQYF.

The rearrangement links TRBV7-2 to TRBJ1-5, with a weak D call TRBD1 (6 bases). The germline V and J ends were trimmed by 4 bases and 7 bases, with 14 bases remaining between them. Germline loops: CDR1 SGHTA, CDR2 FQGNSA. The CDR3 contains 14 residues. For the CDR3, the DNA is TGTGCCAGCAGCTCAACAGGGAGGGGACAGCCCCAGCATTTT. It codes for CASSSTGRGQPQHF. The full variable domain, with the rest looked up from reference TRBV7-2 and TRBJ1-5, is GAGVSQSPSNKVTEKGKDVELRCDPISGHTALYWYRQSLGQGLEFLIYFQGNSAPDKSGLPSDRFSAERTGGSVSTLTIQRTQQEDSAVYLCASSSTGRGQPQHFGDGTRLSIL.

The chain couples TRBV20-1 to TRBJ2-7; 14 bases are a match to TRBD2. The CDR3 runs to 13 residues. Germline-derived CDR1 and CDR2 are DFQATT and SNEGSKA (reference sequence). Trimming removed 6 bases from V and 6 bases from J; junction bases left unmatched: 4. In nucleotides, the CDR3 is TGCAGTGCCCCCGGGACTAGCGGGGGCGAGCAGTACTTC. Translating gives CSAPGTSGGEQYF.

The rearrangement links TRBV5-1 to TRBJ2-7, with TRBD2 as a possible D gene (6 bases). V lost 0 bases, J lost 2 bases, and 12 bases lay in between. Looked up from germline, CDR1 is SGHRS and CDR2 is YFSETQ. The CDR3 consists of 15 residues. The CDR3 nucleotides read TGCGCCAGCAGCTTGGGGCGGGACCCCCCCTACGAGCAGTACTTC. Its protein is CASSLGRDPPYEQYF.

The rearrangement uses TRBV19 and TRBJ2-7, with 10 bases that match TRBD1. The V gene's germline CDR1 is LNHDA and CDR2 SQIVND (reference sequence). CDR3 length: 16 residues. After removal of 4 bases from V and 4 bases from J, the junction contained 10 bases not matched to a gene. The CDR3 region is CASSTPGGTGDYEQYF. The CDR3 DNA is TGTGCCAGTAGTACTCCAGGGGGGACAGGGGATTACGAGCAGTACTTC.

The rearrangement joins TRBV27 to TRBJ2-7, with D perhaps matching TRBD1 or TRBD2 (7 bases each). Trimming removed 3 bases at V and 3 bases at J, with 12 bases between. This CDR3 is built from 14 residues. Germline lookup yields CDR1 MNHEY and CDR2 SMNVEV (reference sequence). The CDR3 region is CASSFDREGYEQYF. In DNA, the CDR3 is TGTGCCAGCAGTTTCGACAGGGAGGGCTACGAGCAGTACTTC.

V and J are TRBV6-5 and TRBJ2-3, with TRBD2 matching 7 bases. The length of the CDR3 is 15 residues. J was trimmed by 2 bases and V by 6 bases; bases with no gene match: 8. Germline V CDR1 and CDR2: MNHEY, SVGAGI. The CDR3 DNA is TGTGCCAGCAGCATAAGCGGGGCGGTCACAGATACGCAGTATTTT. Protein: CASSISGAVTDTQYF.

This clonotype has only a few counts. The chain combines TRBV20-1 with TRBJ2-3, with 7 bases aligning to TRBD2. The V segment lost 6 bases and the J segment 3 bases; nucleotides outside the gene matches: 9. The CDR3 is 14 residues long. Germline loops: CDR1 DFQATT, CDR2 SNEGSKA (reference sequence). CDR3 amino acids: CSALGRGGTDTQYF. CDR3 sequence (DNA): TGCAGTGCCCTGGGCCGGGGAGGGACAGATACGCAGTATTTT.

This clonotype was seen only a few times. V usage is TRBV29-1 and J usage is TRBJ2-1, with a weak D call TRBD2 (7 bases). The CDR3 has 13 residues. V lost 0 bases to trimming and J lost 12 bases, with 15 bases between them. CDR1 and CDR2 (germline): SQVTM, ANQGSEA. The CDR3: CSVEDQGGARQFF. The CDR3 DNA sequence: TGCAGCGTTGAAGATCAAGGGGGGGCTCGGCAGTTCTTC.

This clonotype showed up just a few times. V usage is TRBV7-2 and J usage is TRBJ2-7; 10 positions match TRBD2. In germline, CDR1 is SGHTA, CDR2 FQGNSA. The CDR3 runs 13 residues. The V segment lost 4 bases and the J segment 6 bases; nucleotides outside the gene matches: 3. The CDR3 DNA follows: TGTGCCAGCAGCTCTCTAGCGGGAGTCGAGCAGTACTTC. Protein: CASSSLAGVEQYF.

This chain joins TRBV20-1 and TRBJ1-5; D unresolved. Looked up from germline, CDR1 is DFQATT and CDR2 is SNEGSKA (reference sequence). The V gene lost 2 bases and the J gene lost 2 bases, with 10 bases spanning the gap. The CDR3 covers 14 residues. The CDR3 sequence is CSARLGFGNQPQHF. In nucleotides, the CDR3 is TGCAGTGCTAGACTGGGTTTTGGCAATCAGCCCCAGCATTTT.

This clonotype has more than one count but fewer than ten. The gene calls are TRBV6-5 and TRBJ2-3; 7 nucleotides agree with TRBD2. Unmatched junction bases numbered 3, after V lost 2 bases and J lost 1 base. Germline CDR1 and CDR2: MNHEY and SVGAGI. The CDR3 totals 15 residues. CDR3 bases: TGTGCCAGCAGTTACGGGGGGGTAGGCACAGATACGCAGTATTTT. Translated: CASSYGGVGTDTQYF.